This TCR beta chain comes out of a study of shared clonotypes between healthy human individuals. In replicate PCRs of sorted subsets, approximately 210 ng DNA, about 30,000 T cell genomes, was used. This table comes from immunoSEQ multiplex PCR, and its TCRdb copy is limited to in-frame clones, with some not included. The sample holds over a million clones, 96% seen once. The CDR3 contains 15 residues. V shed 7 bases, J shed 5 bases, and the junction held 7 bases outside the gene matches. Germline V gene data show CDR1 as SGHVS and CDR2 as FNYEAQ. This TCR derives from a man aged 25 to 45 in good health. The sample consisted of naive CD4+ T cells sorted from blood. The sample's subset: CD45RA+ positively selected. The chain couples TRBV7-6 to TRBJ2-1, with TRBD1 identical over 11 bases. CDR3 residues: CASTLGTGGNNEQFF. The CDR3, as DNA: TGTGCCAGCACCTTGGGGACAGGGGGGAACAATGAGCAGTTCTTC.